The text below deals with one T cell receptor (beta chain). Its antigen is as yet unknown. The PCR made use of 60 Vbeta and 13 Jbeta primers. TCRdb's table, derived via immunoSEQ multiplex PCR, lists solely in-frame clones and lacks some. The data show around 100,000 clones, 74% seen once. There were likely unrecorded immune exposures, though donors were nominally healthy when sampled. The data originate from a study of cytomegalovirus exposure and HLA in healthy donors. At the level of the study: Previous work identified 95 million to 140 million unique TCR beta sequences from around 180 million T cells.

The CDR3 has 15 residues. CDR1 and CDR2 (germline): MDHEN, SYDVKM. Trimming took off 7 bases at V and 8 bases at J, with 23 bases between the two ends. Study conclusions and caveats: The majority of CMV-associated TCR beta chains were reported as apparently HLA-restricted in a later analysis.

What was sequenced was PBMCs. This sequence was found in a man aged 25 to 40 in good health and CMV-seropositive. The chain links TRBV28 to TRBJ1-2; D possibly corresponds to TRBD1 (5 bases). The CDR3 nucleotides are TGTGCCAGCACTTATGGGGGGGTTAGGAGTTTGGGCTACACCTTC. It encodes CASTYGGVRSLGYTF.